This T cell receptor (beta chain) was captured in a study of blood T cell repertoires in COVID-19. Study information: Samples of COVID-19 (acute and convalescent) were obtained from the United States, Italy and Spain. T cells, B-cell-depleted T cells, or PBMCs supplied cDNA or gDNA.

CDR3 length: 13 residues. V trimming: 2 bases; J trimming: 6 bases; junction bases outside the gene matches: 4. CDR1 SQVTM and CDR2 ANQGSEA come from the germline V gene. In the authors' workflow: Amplification with reference gene primers provided the estimates of nucleated cell counts. The assay was immunoSEQ multiplex PCR, and TCRdb's table has in-frame clones only and misses some. V and J calls plus clone size are reproduced from that table; the DNA served to infer D and trimming. The table shows some 94,000 clones, with more than 75% occurring only once. Sequenced material: peripheral blood. The origin of this receptor is a human donor in a cohort sampled during active COVID-19. The chain links TRBV29-1 to TRBJ2-5; 9 positions agree with TRBD1. CDR3: CSVEPDRGQTQYF. CDR3 DNA sequence: TGCAGCGTTGAACCGGACAGGGGACAGACCCAGTACTTC.